The text below deals with one T cell receptor (beta chain). Its antigen is not known. The CDR3 is 15 residues long. Trimming took 2 bases from V and 4 from J; bases not matched to a gene: 3. From germline, CDR1 is SGHTA and CDR2 FQGNSA. The source of the sample is a study of cytomegalovirus exposure and HLA in healthy donors. Study conclusions and caveats: Under in vitro conditions, a few CMV-associated chains were confirmed as specific for CMV antigens. TCR beta sequences reportedly predicted most subjects' HLA-A and HLA-B alleles accurately. Segments of the TCR beta V type were, in most cases, productive about 87% or about 30% of the time in an earlier analysis. Later examination showed HLA-associated TCR beta chains had greater clonal expansion than equally common others.

PCR involved 60 Vbeta and 13 Jbeta primers. Clones were read by immunoSEQ multiplex PCR, and TCRdb kept only the in-frame ones, dropping some. Among about 150,000 clones listed, 84% were seen once. The J gene is TRBJ2-2, the V gene TRBV7-2; TRBD2 aligns across 8 bases. Sequencing was carried out using PBMCs. The source of this sequence is a girl aged 10-17 years in good health and CMV-seropositive. CDR3 loop: CASSLRRGGTGELFF. As DNA, the CDR3 is TGTGCCAGCAGCTTAAGACGGGGGGGCACCGGGGAGCTGTTTTTT.